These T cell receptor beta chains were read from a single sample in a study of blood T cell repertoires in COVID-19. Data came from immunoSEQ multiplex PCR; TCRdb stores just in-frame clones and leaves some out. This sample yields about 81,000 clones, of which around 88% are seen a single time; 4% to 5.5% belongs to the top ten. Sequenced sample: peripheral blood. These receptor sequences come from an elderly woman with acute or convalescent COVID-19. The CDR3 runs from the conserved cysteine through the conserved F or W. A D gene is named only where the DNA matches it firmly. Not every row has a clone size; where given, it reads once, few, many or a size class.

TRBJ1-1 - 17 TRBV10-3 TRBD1 TGTGCCATCAGTGAGAGGGAAGGGGACAGGGGTAACACTGAAGCTTTCTTT CAISEREGDRGNTEAFF
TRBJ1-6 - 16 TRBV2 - TGTGCCAGCAGTGAAGGGCAGGGCTCCTATAATTCACCCCTCCACTTT CASSEGQGSYNSPLHF
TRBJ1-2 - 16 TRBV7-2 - TGTGCCAGCAGCTTAGATCCAGACTCGATCTACTATGGCTACACCTTC CASSLDPDSIYYGYTF
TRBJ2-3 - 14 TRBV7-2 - TGTGCCAGCAGCCCGACACAAAGCACAGATACGCAGTATTTT CASSPTQSTDTQYF
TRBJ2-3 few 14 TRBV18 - TGTGCCAGCTCCCCTACAAGCGGAACAGATACGCAGTATTTT CASSPTSGTDTQYF
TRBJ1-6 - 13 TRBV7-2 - TGTGCCAGCGTCACAGATTTTAATTCACCCCTCCACTTT CASVTDFNSPLHF
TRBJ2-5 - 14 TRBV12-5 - TGTGCTAGTGGTTCCGGGATAGCGTCGGAGACCCAGTACTTC CASGSGIASETQYF
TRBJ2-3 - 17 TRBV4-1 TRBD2 TGCGCCAGCAGCCTGGTTGCCCTAGCGGGGGGCACAGATACGCAGTATTTT CASSLVALAGGTDTQYF
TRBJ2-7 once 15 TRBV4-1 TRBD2 TGCGCCAGCAGCCGAGAAATAGCGGGGGGCTACGAGCAGTACTTC CASSREIAGGYEQYF
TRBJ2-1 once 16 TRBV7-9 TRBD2 TGTGCCAGCAGCCGAATCGCCGGGACTAGTGGGGGTGAGCAGTTCTTC CASSRIAGTSGGEQFF
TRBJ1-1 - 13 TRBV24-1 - TGTGCCACCAGTGAAGCGGCGGGCACTGAAGCTTTCTTT CATSEAAGTEAFF
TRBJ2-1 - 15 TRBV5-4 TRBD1 TGTGCCAGCAGCTTATTAAGTAGGGGGCTCACTGAGCAGTTCTTC CASSLLSRGLTEQFF
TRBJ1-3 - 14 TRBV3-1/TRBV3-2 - TGTGCCAGCAGCCAAGATGGACTGAGAAACACCATATATTTT CASSQDGLRNTIYF
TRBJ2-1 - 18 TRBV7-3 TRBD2 TGTGCCAGCAGCGACCCGGGACTAGCGGGGGGAAACTACAATGAGCAGTTCTTC CASSDPGLAGGNYNEQFF
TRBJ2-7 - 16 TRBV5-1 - TGCGCCAGCAGCTTGGCGTACAGGGGGGGTCCGTACGAGCAGTACTTC CASSLAYRGGPYEQYF
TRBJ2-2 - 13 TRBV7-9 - TGTGCCAGCAACAGGGCAACAGCCGGGGAGCTGTTTTTT CASNRATAGELFF
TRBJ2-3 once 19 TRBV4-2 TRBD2 TGTGCCAGCAGCCGCCCCGGGACTAGCGGGTTCACTAGCACAGATACGCAGTATTTT CASSRPGTSGFTSTDTQYF
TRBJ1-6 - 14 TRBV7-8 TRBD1 TGTGCCAGCAGCCCACAGGGGGCTCTGAGACCCCTCCACTTT CASSPQGALRPLHF